This TCR beta chain was profiled in a study of cytomegalovirus exposure and HLA in healthy donors. Study-level findings and limits: Diagnosis of cytomegalovirus status made by the classifier reportedly showed high specificity and sensitivity. Most TCR beta V segments were productive about 87% or about 30% of the time in an earlier analysis. The authors considered a cluster of highly shared sequence variants likely to be a sequencing artifact.

This clone has a single count. Its matching antigen is unknown. The CDR3 covers 13 residues. The germline V gene encodes CDR1 SGHTA and CDR2 FQGTGA. V was cut by 2 bases and J by 4 bases, with 5 bases left in between. PCR primers comprised 60 Vbeta and 13 Jbeta primers. TCRdb's copy holds only in-frame clones and misses some; the assay was immunoSEQ multiplex PCR. The profile covers about 91,000 clones, with approximately 90% appearing a single time and approximately 2.3% taken by the ten largest. The receptor comes from a man aged 18 to 29 in good health and CMV-seronegative. This chain joins TRBV7-3 and TRBJ2-2; D gene uncertain. The sample consisted of PBMCs. Here the CDR3 reads CASSLSSTGELFF. CDR3 nucleotide sequence: TGTGCCAGCAGCTTATCTAGCACCGGGGAGCTGTTTTTT.